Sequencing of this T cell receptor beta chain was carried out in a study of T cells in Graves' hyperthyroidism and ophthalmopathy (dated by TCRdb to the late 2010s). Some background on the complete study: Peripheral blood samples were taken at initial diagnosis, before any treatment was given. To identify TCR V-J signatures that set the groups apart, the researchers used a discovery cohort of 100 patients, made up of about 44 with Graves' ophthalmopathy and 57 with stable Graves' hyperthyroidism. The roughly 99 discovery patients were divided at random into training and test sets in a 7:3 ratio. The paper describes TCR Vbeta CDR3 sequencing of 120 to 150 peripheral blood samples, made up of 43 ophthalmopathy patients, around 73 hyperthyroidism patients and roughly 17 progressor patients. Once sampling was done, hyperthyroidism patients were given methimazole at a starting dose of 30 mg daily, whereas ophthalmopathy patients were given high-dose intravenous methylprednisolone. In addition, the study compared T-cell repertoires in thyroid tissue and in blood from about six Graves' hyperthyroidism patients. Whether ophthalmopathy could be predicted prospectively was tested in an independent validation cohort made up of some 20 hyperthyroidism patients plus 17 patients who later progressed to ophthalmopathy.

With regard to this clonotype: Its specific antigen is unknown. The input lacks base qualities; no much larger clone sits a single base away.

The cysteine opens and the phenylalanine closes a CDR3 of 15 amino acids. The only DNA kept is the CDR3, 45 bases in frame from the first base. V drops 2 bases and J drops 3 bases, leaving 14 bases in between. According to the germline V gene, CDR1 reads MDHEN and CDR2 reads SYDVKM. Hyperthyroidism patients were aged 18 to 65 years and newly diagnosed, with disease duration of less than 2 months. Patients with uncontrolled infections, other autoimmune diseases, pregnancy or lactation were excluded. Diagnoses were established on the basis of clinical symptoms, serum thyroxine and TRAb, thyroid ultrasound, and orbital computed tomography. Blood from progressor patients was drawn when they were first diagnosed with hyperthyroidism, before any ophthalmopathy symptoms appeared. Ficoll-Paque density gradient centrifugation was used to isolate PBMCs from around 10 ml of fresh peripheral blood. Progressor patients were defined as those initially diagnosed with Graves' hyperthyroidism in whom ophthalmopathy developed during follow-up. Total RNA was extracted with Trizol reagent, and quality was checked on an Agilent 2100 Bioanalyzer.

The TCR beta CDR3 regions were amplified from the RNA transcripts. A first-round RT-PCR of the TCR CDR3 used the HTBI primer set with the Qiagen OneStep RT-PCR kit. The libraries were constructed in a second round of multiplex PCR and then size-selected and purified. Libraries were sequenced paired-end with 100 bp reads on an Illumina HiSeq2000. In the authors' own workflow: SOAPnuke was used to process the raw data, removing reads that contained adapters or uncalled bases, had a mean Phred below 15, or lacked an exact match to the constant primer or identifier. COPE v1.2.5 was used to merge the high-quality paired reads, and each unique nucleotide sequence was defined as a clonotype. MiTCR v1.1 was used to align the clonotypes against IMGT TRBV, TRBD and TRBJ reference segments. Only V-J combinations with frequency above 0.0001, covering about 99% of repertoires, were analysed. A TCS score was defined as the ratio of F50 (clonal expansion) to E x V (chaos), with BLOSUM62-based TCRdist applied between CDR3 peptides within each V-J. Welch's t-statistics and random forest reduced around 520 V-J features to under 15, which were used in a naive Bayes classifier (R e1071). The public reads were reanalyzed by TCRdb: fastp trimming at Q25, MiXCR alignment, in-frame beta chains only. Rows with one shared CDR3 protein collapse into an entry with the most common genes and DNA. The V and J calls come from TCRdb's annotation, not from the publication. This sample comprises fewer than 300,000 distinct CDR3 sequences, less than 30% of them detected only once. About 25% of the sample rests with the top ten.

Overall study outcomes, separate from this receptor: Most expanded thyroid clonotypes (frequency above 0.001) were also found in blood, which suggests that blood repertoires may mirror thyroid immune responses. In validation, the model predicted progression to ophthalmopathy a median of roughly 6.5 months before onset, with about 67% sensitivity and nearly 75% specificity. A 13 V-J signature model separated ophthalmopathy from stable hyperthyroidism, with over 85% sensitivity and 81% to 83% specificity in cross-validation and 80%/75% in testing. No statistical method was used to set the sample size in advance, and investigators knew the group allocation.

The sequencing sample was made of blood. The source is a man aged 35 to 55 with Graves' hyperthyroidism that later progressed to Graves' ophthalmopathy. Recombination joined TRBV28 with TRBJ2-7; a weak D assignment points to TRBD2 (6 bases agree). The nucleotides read TGTGCCAGCAGTTTAAATAGCGGCCCTCGCTACGAGCAGTACTTC. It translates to CASSLNSGPRYEQYF.